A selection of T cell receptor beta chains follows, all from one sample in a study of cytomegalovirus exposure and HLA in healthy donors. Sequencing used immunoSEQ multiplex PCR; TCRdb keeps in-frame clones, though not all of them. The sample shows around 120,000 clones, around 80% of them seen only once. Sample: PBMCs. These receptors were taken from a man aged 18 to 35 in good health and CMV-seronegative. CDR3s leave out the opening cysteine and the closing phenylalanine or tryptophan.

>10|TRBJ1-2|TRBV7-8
ASSVGQSGYT
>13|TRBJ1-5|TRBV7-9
ASSLDSYSNQPQH
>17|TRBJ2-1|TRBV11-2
ASSLAGPRSGRGPSEQF
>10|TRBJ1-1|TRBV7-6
ASSLPQGEAF
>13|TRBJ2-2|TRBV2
AIPREREVTGELF
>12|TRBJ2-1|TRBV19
ASSRLAGQGEQF
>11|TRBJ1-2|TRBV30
AWSKKPGVGYT
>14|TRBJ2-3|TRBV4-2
ASSQLAGGGTDTQY
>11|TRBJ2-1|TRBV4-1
ASSQDFAVEQF
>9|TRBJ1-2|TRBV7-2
ASSLARGYT
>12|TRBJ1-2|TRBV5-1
ASSLDDRGRGYT
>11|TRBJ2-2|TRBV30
AWSVSDTGELF
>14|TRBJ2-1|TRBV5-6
ASSLVGLADNNEQF
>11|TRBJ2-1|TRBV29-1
SVEGDYYNEQF
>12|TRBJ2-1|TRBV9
ASSSGDYYNEQF
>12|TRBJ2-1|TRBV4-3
ASSRLAGVNEQF
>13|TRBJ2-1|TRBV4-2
ASSQAGTSGFEQF
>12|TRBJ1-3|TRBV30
AWSGTNLRNTIY
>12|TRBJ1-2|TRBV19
ASSIAGVNYGYT
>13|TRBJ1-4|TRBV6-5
ASSSVSTRGEKLF
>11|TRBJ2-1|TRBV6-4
ASSDLSHDEQF
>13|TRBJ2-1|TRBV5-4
ASSPTSGGVNEQF
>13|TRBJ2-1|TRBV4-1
ASSLGGLAGEEQF
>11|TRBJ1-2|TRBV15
ATDGGGRRGYT
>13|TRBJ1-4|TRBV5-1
ASSLRTGDNEKLF
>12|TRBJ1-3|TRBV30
AWSPDSLGNTIY
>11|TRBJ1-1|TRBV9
ASSVRENTEAF
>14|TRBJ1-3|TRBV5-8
ASSVRQKVSGNTIY
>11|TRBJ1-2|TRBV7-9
ASSLSRLAGYT
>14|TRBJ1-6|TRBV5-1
ASSLVESSYNSPLH
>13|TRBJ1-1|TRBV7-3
ASSPSGGLNTEAF
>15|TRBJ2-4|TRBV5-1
ASTPTSTRSAKNIQY
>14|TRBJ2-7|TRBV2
ASTELAAGEAYEQY
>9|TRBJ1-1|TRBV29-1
SAEMNTEAF
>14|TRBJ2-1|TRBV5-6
ASSLLTGHPPNEQF
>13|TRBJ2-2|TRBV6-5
ASNSPGLNTGELF
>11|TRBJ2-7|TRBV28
ASSLPGGNRAY
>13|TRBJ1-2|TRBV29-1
SVEDRRDDNYGYT
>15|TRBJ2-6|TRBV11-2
ASSFGQGAAGANVLT
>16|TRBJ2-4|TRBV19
ASSILGLAGSAKNIQY
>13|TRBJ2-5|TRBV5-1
ASSPNPGTEETQY
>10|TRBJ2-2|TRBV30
AWRQRPVELF
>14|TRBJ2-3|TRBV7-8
ASSLLFGLTTDTQY
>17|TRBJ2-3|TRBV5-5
ASSLSGASNRGSTDTQY
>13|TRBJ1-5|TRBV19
ASSMQGTGQQPQH